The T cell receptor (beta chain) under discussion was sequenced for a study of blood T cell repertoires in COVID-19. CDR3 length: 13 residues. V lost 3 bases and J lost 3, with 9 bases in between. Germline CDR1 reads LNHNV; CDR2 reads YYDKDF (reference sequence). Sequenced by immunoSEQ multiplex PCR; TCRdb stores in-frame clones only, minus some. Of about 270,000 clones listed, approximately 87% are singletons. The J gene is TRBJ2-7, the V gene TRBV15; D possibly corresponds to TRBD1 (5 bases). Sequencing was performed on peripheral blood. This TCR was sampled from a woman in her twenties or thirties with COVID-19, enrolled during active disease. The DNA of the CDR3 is TGTGCCACCAGCAGGGACAACTTCTACGAGCAGTACTTC. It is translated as CATSRDNFYEQYF.